The rows below give T cell receptor beta chains drawn from one sample of a study of cytomegalovirus exposure and HLA in healthy donors. Assay: immunoSEQ multiplex PCR; the TCRdb copy retains only in-frame clones and omits some. The profile covers about 300,000 clones, with 88% appearing a single time and 0.92% taken by the ten largest. The sequencing sample was made of PBMCs. The receptor set was obtained from a woman in her late teens or twenties in good health and CMV-seronegative. Both conserved end residues are part of each CDR3. A D gene is named only where the DNA matches it firmly. Clone size is given for some rows only: seen once, a few or many times, or a class if the clone is expanded.

v_gene: TRBV5-1; abundance: .; j_gene: TRBJ2-1; d_gene: .; CDR3aa: CASSWIYSDEQFF; CDR3nt: TGCGCCAGCAGCTGGATTTATAGCGATGAGCAGTTCTTC
v_gene: TRBV19; abundance: .; j_gene: TRBJ2-7; d_gene: .; CDR3aa: CASSYYEQYF; CDR3nt: TGTGCCAGTAGCTACTACGAGCAGTACTTC
v_gene: TRBV20-1; abundance: .; j_gene: TRBJ2-7; d_gene: .; CDR3aa: CSAHHGGQYF; CDR3nt: TGCAGTGCTCATCACGGCGGGCAGTACTTC
v_gene: TRBV7-9; abundance: .; j_gene: TRBJ2-3; d_gene: TRBD2; CDR3aa: CASSASRVAGDTQYF; CDR3nt: TGTGCCAGCAGCGCTAGTAGAGTAGCGGGAGATACGCAGTATTTT
v_gene: TRBV28; abundance: .; j_gene: TRBJ1-2; d_gene: .; CDR3aa: CASSGKNRAHFYGYTF; CDR3nt: TGTGCCAGCAGTGGGAAGAACAGGGCCCACTTCTATGGCTACACCTTC
v_gene: TRBV4-3; abundance: .; j_gene: TRBJ2-7; d_gene: .; CDR3aa: CASSQELSYEQYF; CDR3nt: TGCGCCAGCAGCCAAGAGCTATCCTACGAGCAGTACTTC
v_gene: TRBV4-3; abundance: once; j_gene: TRBJ2-1; d_gene: .; CDR3aa: CASSQDLVESSYNEQFF; CDR3nt: TGCGCCAGCAGCCAAGATCTTGTTGAGAGCTCCTACAATGAGCAGTTCTTC
v_gene: TRBV27; abundance: .; j_gene: TRBJ2-1; d_gene: .; CDR3aa: CASSLFSGDQQFF; CDR3nt: TGTGCCAGCAGTTTATTTTCAGGGGACCAGCAGTTCTTC
v_gene: TRBV27; abundance: .; j_gene: TRBJ2-1; d_gene: .; CDR3aa: CASTLQGSSSYNEQFF; CDR3nt: TGTGCCAGCACCTTACAGGGCTCCAGCTCCTACAATGAGCAGTTCTTC
v_gene: TRBV11-2; abundance: .; j_gene: TRBJ2-7; d_gene: TRBD2; CDR3aa: CASSYPGGLGSSYEQYF; CDR3nt: TGTGCCAGCAGCTATCCGGGGGGGCTAGGAAGCTCCTACGAGCAGTACTTC
v_gene: TRBV12-2; abundance: once; j_gene: TRBJ1-5; d_gene: .; CDR3aa: CASRLIRINVSNQPQHF; CDR3nt: TGTGCAAGTCGCTTAATCAGGATAAACGTTAGCAATCAGCCCCAGCATTTT
v_gene: TRBV9; abundance: .; j_gene: TRBJ2-1; d_gene: .; CDR3aa: CASSVDTYNEQFF; CDR3nt: TGTGCCAGCAGCGTTGACACGTACAATGAGCAGTTCTTC
v_gene: TRBV4-1; abundance: .; j_gene: TRBJ2-7; d_gene: .; CDR3aa: CASSQAGTESPYEQYF; CDR3nt: TGCGCCAGCAGCCAAGCTGGCACGGAGTCCCCCTACGAGCAGTACTTC
v_gene: TRBV19; abundance: once; j_gene: TRBJ2-1; d_gene: .; CDR3aa: CASSAGRHEQFF; CDR3nt: TGTGCCAGTAGTGCAGGGCGCCATGAGCAGTTCTTC
v_gene: TRBV9; abundance: .; j_gene: TRBJ2-1; d_gene: TRBD2; CDR3aa: CASSVAGGSYNEQFF; CDR3nt: TGTGCCAGCAGCGTAGCTGGCGGGAGTTACAATGAGCAGTTCTTC
v_gene: TRBV30; abundance: .; j_gene: TRBJ2-7; d_gene: .; CDR3aa: CAWSVYPGVSYEQYF; CDR3nt: TGTGCCTGGAGTGTCTACCCGGGAGTGTCATACGAGCAGTACTTC
v_gene: TRBV11-2; abundance: once; j_gene: TRBJ2-3; d_gene: TRBD2; CDR3aa: CASSLGLREASTDTQYF; CDR3nt: TGTGCCAGCAGCTTAGGTTTACGGGAGGCCAGCACAGATACGCAGTATTTT
v_gene: TRBV30; abundance: .; j_gene: TRBJ1-2; d_gene: TRBD1; CDR3aa: CAWTPGQGSGYTF; CDR3nt: TGTGCCTGGACCCCGGGACAGGGTAGTGGCTACACCTTC